The subject of this entry is one T cell receptor (beta chain). The trim removed 8 bases at V and 2 bases at J, leaving 9 bases unmatched. Germline values: CDR1 LNHDA, CDR2 SQIVND (reference sequence). This CDR3 has 15 amino acids. Sequenced by immunoSEQ multiplex PCR; TCRdb stores in-frame clones only, minus some. Here the sample spans around 86,000 clones, about 90% being singletons. The sample comes from a study of control samples from healthy donors and cancer patients. The V call is TRBV19, the J call TRBJ1-2; 9 bases map to TRBD1. The receptor's source is a woman in her fifties or sixties with head and neck cancer. Source material: PBMCs. The CDR3 is CASRKMGQGNYGYTF. The CDR3 DNA sequence: TGTGCCAGTCGCAAGATGGGACAGGGAAACTATGGCTACACCTTC.